This T cell receptor beta chain originates from a study of T cell clonotyping in hematopoietic cell transplantation listed by TCRdb under 2021. Regarding the research as a whole: In the study, approximately 140 blood samples were gathered from approximately 35 consecutive transplant recipients and their related donors. Patients were recruited between September 2015 and 2017 and followed until September 2020 or death.

What the study reported, not specific to this receptor: The sample size was limited, and CD4 and CD8 repertoire contributions could not be separated because cells were not sorted. Broader TCR repertoire diversity after transplant was predicted by Inverse Simpson Index values from donors and from recipients before transplant. Recipient repertoires showed only a small fraction of overlap with donor repertoires, and over 95% appeared de novo at the given depth. A decrease in recipient TCR diversity was observed after transplant, and a progressive increase in pathologically expanded clonotypes was seen from day 30 to day 180.

The sample's time point label is to be understood as: 100 days after allo-HCT. Blood samples were obtained from recipients approximately 28 days before transplant and at days 30, 100 and 180 after transplant. Nuclei Lysis Solution was used to extract genomic DNA from fresh or cryopreserved unfractionated peripheral blood mononuclear cells. As for this clone: Its target antigen remains unknown. No much larger clone exists at a distance of one base, and base qualities are not known.

The immunoSEQ assay, a bias-controlled multiplex PCR with V- and J-specific primers, was used to amplify TCR beta CDR3 regions from genomic DNA. A second PCR step added a proprietary barcode and Illumina adapter sequences to the CDR3 amplicons. CDR3 libraries were sequenced on an Illumina MiSeq instrument. Regarding the original processing steps: Export and quality control were done with immunoSEQ Analyzer 3.0, while downstream analyses used R Bioconductor and Immunarch. Repertoire metrics were calculated using only productive rearrangements within the normalized downsampled data set. In the normalized cohort, clonotypes with more than 5 templates were defined as pathologically expanded. Repertoire diversity was measured with the Inverse Simpson Index. CMV-specificity analyses were carried out on the non-normalized data set to capture all clonotypes. TCRdb holds this immuneACCESS table with in-frame rearrangements only. Some clones are missing; in checked studies, unresolved V genes explain under half, and the rest has no known cause. V and J calls and clone size are copied from that table; D and trimming were computed from the DNA. In all, the sample holds 30,000 or so clones, and about 93% of those were seen once. The ten most abundant clones make up approximately 12% of the sample.

This receptor was obtained from a female patient in her fifties or sixties who had an allogeneic stem cell transplant from a related donor, so the T cells may come from the graft donor. Some clones in this sample may be carry-over from other donors' samples. The sample here was PBMCs, taken 100 days after allogeneic stem cell transplant.

The CDR3 is CASSADGDNEQFF. At the DNA level, the sequence is TGTGCCAGCAGCGCCGACGGGGACAATGAGCAGTTCTTC. This sequence uses TRBV9 and TRBJ2-1; the D gene is perhaps TRBD2, from 5 matching bases. The CDR3 holds 13 amino acids from the cysteine to the phenylalanine. The CDR3 DNA has 39 bases and is translated from base 1. For CDR1 and CDR2, the germline V gene lists SGDLS and YYNGEE. V gives up 3 bases and J gives up 5 bases, and the segment between their germline ends measures 9 bases.